The clone carrying this T cell receptor beta chain was recorded a few times. TCRdb redid the calling of the 5' RACE reads with MiXCR, one entry per CDR3 protein. In the table there are hundreds of thousands of distinct CDR3 sequences, 30% to 35% of which are singletons. This sample was taken from a study of CD8 T cells in ankylosing spondylitis. The CDR3 length is 15 residues. Germline V gene data show CDR1 as MNHNS and CDR2 as SASEGT. V was trimmed by 6 bases and J by 0 bases, leaving 13 bases between them. The chain uses TRBV6-1 and TRBJ2-3, with D perhaps matching TRBD1 or TRBD2 (5 bases each). Sequenced input: blood, either unsorted or a sorted T cell fraction (not recorded which). This clonotype was sampled from a male donor with ankylosing spondylitis or in good health (not recorded which). CDR3 residues: CASSRPRDSTDTQYF. The DNA for the CDR3 is TGTGCCAGCAGCCGCCCCAGGGACAGCACAGATACGCAGTATTTT.